This TCR beta chain was sequenced during a study of molecular identifiers for immune sequencing clone quantification. Points from the study as a whole: Clonotypes topping 20 RNA copies carried over 98% of effector molecules but under 1% of naive ones.

This clonotype has at least ten counts. The antigen remains unidentified. This CDR3 has 14 residues. V lost 5 bases to trimming and J lost 2 bases, with 12 bases between them. Germline assignment: CDR1 SGHVS and CDR2 FNYEAQ. TCRdb redid the calling of the PCR reads with MiXCR, one entry per CDR3 protein. The sample carries hundreds of thousands of distinct CDR3 sequences, roughly a quarter recorded once. This clonotype was sampled from a human donor in good health. Some libraries in this study had Jurkat cell RNA spiked in. The V call is TRBV7-6, the J call TRBJ2-5; either TRBD1 or TRBD2 may supply D (5 bases each). The specimen sequenced was naive CD8+ T cells from blood, with Jurkat cell RNA spiked in. Noted subset: FACS-sorted CD8+CD4-CCR7+CD45RA+ naive T cells. The CDR3 loop reads CASSPGTVQETQYF. CDR3 coding DNA: TGTGCCAGCAGCCCAGGGACGGTTCAAGAGACCCAGTACTTC.